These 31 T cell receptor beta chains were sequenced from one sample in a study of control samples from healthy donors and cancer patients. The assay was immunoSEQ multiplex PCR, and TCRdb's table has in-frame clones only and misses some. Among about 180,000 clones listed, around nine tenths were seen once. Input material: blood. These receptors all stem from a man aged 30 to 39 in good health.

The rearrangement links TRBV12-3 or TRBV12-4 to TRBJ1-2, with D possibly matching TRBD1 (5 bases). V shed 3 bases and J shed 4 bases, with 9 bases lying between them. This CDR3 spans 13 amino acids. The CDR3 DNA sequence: TGTGCCAGCAGTTTGTCAGGGACCTATGGCTACACCTTC. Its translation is CASSLSGTYGYTF.

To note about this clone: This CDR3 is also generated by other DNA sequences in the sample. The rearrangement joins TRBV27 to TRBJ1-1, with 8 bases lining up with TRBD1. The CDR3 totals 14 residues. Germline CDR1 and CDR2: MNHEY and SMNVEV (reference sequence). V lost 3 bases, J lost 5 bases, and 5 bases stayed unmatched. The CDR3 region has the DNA TGTGCCAGCAGTTTGAACAGGGGGATTACTGAAGCTTTCTTT. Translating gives CASSLNRGITEAFF.

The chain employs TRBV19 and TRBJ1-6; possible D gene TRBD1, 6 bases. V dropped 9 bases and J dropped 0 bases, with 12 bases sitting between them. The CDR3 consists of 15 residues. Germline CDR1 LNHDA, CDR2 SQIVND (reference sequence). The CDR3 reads CASVGGSSYNSPLHF. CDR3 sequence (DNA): TGTGCCAGCGTTGGGGGCAGCTCCTATAATTCACCCCTCCACTTT.

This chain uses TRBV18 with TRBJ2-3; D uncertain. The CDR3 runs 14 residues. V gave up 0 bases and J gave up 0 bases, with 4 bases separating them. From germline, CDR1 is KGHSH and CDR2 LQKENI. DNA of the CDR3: TGTGCCAGCTCACCACCGGGGAGCACAGATACGCAGTATTTT. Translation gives CASSPPGSTDTQYF. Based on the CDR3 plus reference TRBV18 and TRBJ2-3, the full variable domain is NAGVMQNPRHLVRRRGQEARLRCSPMKGHSHVYWYRQLPEEGLKFMVYLQKENIIDESGMPKERFSAEFPKEGPSILRIQQVVRGDSAAYFCASSPPGSTDTQYFGPGTRLTVL.

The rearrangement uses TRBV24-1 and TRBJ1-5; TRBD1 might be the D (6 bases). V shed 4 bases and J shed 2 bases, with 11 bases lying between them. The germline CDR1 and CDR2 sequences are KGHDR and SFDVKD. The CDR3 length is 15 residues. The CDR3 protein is CATSDRGSGNQPQHF. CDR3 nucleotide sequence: TGTGCCACCAGTGACAGGGGATCCGGCAATCAGCCCCAGCATTTT.

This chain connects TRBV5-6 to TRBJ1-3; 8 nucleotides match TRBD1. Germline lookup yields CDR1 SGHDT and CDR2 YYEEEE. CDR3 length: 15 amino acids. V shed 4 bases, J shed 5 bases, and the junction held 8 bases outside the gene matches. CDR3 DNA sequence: TGTGCCAGCAGCCAGACCAGGGGGCCTAGAAACACCATATATTTT. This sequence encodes CASSQTRGPRNTIYF.

This chain's CDR3 is CSVQRGSLNEQFF. In DNA form, the CDR3 reads TGCAGCGTTCAACGCGGGAGTCTCAATGAGCAGTTCTTC. The chain recombines TRBV29-1 with TRBJ2-1, with TRBD2 matching over 7 bases. V gave up 5 bases and J gave up 6 bases; unmatched junction bases: 7. This CDR3 comprises 13 residues. Looked up from germline, CDR1 is SQVTM and CDR2 is ANQGSEA.

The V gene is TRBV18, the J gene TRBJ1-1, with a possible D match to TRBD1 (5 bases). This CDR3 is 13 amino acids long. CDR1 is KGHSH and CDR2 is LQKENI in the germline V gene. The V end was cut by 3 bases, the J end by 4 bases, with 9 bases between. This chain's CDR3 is CASSPPGATEAFF. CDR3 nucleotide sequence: TGTGCCAGCTCACCCCCCGGGGCCACTGAAGCTTTCTTT.

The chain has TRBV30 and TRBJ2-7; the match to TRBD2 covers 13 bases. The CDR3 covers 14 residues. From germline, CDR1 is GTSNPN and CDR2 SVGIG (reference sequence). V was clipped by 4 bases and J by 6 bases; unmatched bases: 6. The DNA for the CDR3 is TGTGCCTGGATGACGGGACTAGCGGGAAGCGAGCAGTACTTC. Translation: CAWMTGLAGSEQYF.

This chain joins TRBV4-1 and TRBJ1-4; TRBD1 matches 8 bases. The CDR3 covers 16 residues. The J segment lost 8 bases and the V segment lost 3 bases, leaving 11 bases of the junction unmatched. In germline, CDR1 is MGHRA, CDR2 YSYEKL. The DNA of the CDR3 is TGCGCCAGCAGCCAGGCCCCGGGACAGGTGTGGGAAAAACTGTTTTTT. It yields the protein CASSQAPGQVWEKLFF.

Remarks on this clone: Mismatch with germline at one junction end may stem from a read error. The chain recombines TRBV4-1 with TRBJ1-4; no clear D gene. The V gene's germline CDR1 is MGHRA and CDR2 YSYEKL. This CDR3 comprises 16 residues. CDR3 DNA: TGCGCCAGCAGCCTTCAATGGAGCAGTTATAATGAAAAGCTGTTTTTT. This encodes CASSLQWSSYNEKLFF.

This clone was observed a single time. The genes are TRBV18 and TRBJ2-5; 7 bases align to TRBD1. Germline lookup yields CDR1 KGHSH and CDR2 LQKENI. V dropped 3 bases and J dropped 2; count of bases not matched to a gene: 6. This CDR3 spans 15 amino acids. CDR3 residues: CASSPEGGLQETQYF. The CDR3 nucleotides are TGTGCCAGCTCACCGGAAGGGGGCTTGCAAGAGACCCAGTACTTC. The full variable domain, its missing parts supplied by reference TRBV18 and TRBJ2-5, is NAGVMQNPRHLVRRRGQEARLRCSPMKGHSHVYWYRQLPEEGLKFMVYLQKENIIDESGMPKERFSAEFPKEGPSILRIQQVVRGDSAAYFCASSPEGGLQETQYFGPGTRLLVL.

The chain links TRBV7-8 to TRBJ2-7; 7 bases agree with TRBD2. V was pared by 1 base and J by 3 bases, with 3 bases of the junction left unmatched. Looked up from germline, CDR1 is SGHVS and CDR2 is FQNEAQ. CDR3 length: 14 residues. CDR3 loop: CASSLEGGDYEQYF. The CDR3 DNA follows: TGTGCCAGCAGCTTAGAGGGAGGGGACTACGAGCAGTACTTC.

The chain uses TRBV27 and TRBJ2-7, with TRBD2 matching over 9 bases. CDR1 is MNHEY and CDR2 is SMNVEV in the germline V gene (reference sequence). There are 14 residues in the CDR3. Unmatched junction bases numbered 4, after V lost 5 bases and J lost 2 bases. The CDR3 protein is CASSIAGGTYEQYF. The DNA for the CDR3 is TGTGCCAGCAGTATCGCGGGAGGGACCTACGAGCAGTACTTC.

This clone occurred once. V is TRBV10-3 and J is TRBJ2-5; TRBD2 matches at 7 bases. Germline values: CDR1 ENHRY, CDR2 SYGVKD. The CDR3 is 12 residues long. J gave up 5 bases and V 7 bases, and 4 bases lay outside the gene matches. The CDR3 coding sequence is TGTGCCATCAACCAGGGAGGGGAGACCCAGTACTTC. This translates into CAINQGGETQYF.

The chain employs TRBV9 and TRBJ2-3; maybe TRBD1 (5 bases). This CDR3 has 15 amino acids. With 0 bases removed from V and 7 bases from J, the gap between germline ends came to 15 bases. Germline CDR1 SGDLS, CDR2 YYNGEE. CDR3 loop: CASSVGFSTGNTQYF. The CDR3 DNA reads TGTGCCAGCAGCGTAGGGTTTAGCACAGGAAATACGCAGTATTTT.

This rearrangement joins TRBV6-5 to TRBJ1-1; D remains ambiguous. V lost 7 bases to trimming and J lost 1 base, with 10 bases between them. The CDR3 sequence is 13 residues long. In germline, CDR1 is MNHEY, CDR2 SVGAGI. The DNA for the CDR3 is TGTGCCAGCACACGGGGTCAGAACACTGAAGCTTTCTTT. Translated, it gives CASTRGQNTEAFF.

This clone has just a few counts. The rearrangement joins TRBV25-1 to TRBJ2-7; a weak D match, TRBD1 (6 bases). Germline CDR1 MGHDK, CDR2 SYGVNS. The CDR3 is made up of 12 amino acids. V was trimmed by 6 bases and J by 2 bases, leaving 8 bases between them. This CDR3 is CASSDRTYEQYF. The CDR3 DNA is TGTGCCAGCAGCGACAGGACCTACGAGCAGTACTTC.

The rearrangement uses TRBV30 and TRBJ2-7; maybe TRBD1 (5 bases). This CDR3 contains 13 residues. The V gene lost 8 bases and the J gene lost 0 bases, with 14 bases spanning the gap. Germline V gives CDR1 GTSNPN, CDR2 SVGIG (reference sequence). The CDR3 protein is CAGKGQASYEQYF. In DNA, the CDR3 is TGTGCCGGTAAGGGGCAGGCCTCCTACGAGCAGTACTTC.

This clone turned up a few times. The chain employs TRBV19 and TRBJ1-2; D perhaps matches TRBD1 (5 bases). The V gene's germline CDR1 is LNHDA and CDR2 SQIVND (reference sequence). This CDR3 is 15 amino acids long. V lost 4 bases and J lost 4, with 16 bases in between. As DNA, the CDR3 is TGTGCCAGTAGTAGGTCACAGGTCGGACGCTATGGCTACACCTTC. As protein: CASSRSQVGRYGYTF.

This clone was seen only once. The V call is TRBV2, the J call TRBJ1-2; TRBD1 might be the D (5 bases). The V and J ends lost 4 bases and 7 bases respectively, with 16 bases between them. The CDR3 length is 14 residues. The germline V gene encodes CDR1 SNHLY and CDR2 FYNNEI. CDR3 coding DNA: TGTGCCAGCAGTGTGGGGCGGGAAGGGCCTGGCTACACCTTC. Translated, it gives CASSVGREGPGYTF.

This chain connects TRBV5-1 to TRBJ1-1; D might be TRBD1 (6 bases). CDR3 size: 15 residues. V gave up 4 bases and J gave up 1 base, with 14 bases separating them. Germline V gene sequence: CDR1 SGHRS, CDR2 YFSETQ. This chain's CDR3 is CASSPARDTNTEAFF. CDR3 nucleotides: TGCGCCAGCAGCCCCGCCCGGGACACGAACACTGAAGCTTTCTTT.

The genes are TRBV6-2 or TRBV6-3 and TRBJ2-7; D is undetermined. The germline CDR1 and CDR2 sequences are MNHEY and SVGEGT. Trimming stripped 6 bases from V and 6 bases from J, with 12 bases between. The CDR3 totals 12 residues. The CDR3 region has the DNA TGTGCCAGCAGCGTCCTGGGCCCCGAGCAGTACTTC. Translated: CASSVLGPEQYF.

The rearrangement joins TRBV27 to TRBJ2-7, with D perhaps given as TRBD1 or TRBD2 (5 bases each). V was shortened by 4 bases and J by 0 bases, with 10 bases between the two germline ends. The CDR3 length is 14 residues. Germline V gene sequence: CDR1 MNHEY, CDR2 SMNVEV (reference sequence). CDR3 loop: CASSSPGTSYEQYF. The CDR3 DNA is TGTGCCAGCAGTTCGCCAGGGACCTCCTACGAGCAGTACTTC.

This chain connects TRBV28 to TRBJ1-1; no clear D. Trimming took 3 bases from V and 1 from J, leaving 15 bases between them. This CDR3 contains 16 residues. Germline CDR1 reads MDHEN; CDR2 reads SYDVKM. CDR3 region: CASSLTVYSGNTEAFF. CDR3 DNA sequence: TGTGCCAGCAGTTTGACGGTATACAGTGGGAACACTGAAGCTTTCTTT.

Written as DNA, the CDR3 is TGCAGCGTTGACCGCCTCGGCACCTTC. Its protein is CSVDRLGTF. V and J are TRBV29-1 and TRBJ1-2; D gene uncertain. V was shortened by 3 bases and J by 13 bases, with 9 bases between the two germline ends. Germline CDR1 is SQVTM and CDR2 is ANQGSEA. The CDR3 consists of 9 residues.

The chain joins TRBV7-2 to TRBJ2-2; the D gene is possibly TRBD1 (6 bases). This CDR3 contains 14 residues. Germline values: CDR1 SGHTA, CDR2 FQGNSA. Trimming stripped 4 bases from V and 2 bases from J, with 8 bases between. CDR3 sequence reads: CASSWGQNTGELFF. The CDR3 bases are TGTGCCAGCAGCTGGGGACAAAACACCGGGGAGCTGTTTTTT.

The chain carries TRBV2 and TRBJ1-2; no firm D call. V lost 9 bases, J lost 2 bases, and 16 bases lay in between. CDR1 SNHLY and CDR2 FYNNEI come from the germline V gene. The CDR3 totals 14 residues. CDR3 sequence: CASIGSRINYGYTF. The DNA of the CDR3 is TGTGCCAGTATAGGATCCAGAATCAACTATGGCTACACCTTC.

CDR3 in amino acids: CASSDLPGPVGEKLFF. CDR3 nucleotides: TGCGCCAGCAGTGACCTTCCGGGACCAGTGGGGGAAAAACTGTTTTTT. The chain joins TRBV10-2 to TRBJ1-4; D might be TRBD1 (5 bases). The germline gives CDR1 WSHSY, CDR2 SAAADI. The CDR3 runs to 16 residues. Trimming took off 3 bases at V and 8 bases at J, with 19 bases between the two ends.

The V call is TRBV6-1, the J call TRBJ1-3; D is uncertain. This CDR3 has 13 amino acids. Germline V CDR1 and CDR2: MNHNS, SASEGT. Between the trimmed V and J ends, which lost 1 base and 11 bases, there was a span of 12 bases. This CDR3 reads CASSEGRSGSIYF. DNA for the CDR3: TGTGCCAGCAGTGAAGGAAGGTCCGGCTCCATATATTTT.

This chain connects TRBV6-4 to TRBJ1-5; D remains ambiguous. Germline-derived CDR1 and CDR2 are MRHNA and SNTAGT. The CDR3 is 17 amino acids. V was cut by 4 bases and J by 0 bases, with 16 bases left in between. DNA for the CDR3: TGTGCCAGCAGTGGTCAAGGGAATAAAAATAGCAATCAGCCCCAGCATTTT. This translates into CASSGQGNKNSNQPQHF.